This TCR beta chain was captured in a study of T cell responses to AZD1222 COVID-19 vaccine. Measured with immunoSEQ multiplex PCR; TCRdb has only the in-frame clones, and not every one. This table holds about 150,000 clones, 85% to 95% found once. CDR3 length: 16 residues. The V end was cut by 9 bases, the J end by 1 base, with 21 bases between. Germline CDR1 reads LNHDA; CDR2 reads SQIVND (reference sequence). The sequence came from an adult in good health. The sequences come from peripheral blood, collected on day 0 of AZD1222 vaccination. The chain combines TRBV19 with TRBJ1-1, with D tentatively TRBD1 (6 bases). CDR3 in DNA: TGTGCCAGCTCAGTTCTCTCCGGACAGACGAACACTGAAGCTTTCTTT. Protein: CASSVLSGQTNTEAFF. Combining the CDR3 with reference TRBV19 and TRBJ1-1 gives the whole variable domain DGGITQSPKYLFRKEGQNVTLSCEQNLNHDAMYWYRQDPGQGLRLIYYSQIVNDFQKGDIAEGYSVSREKKESFPLTVTSAQKNPTAFYLCASSVLSGQTNTEAFFGQGTRLTVV.